This is a list of T cell receptor beta chains from one sample in a study of cytomegalovirus exposure and HLA in healthy donors. Libraries were prepared by immunoSEQ multiplex PCR; TCRdb keeps only in-frame clonotypes and omits some of them. The sample shows more than 95,000 clones, around four fifths of them seen only once. Sequenced: PBMCs. The receptors stem from a man between 18 and 29 years old in good health and CMV-seropositive. The CDR3 runs from the conserved cysteine through the conserved F or W. A D gene is named only where the DNA matches it firmly. The size entry is marked missing in some rows and otherwise reads once, few, many or a size class.

d_call	v_call	clone_size	j_call	cdr3_aa	cdr3_nt
TRBD2	TRBV11-2	-	TRBJ2-7	CASSLSERGSITRAYEQYF	TGTGCCAGCAGCTTATCGGAGCGGGGGTCGATAACAAGAGCCTACGAGCAGTACTTC
-	TRBV11-2	-	TRBJ1-2	CASRVTGGRGGYTF	TGTGCCAGCCGCGTCACCGGGGGGCGCGGTGGCTACACCTTC
TRBD2	TRBV11-2	-	TRBJ2-5	CASSLSSGGSETQYF	TGTGCCAGCAGCTTGAGTAGCGGGGGCTCAGAGACCCAGTACTTC
-	TRBV27	-	TRBJ2-6	CASSLAGFGANVLTF	TGTGCCAGCAGTTTGGCGGGGTTCGGGGCCAACGTCCTGACTTTC
-	TRBV10-3	few	TRBJ2-6	CAISDPISGANVLTF	TGTGCCATCAGTGACCCAATCTCTGGGGCCAACGTCCTGACTTTC
-	TRBV6-4	-	TRBJ2-7	CASSTGTLRGSEQYF	TGTGCCAGCAGTACGGGGACTCTCCGAGGTAGCGAGCAGTACTTC
TRBD1	TRBV30	-	TRBJ2-6	CAWSVPTTGAGANVLTF	TGTGCCTGGAGTGTGCCGACTACAGGGGCTGGGGCCAACGTCCTGACTTTC
TRBD1	TRBV19	-	TRBJ1-6	CASSRDSTGNSPLHF	TGTGCCAGTAGTAGGGACAGTACGGGAAATTCACCCCTCCACTTT
-	TRBV19	-	TRBJ2-4	CATSGSSSVIKNIQYF	TGTGCCACCAGCGGCAGTAGTTCGGTGATCAAAAACATTCAGTACTTC
-	TRBV11-2	-	TRBJ2-7	CASSLGGGRNEQYF	TGTGCCAGCAGCTTAGGGGGGGGCCGAAACGAGCAGTACTTC
-	TRBV28	-	TRBJ2-7	CASSFIQGGIHEQYF	TGTGCCAGCAGTTTCATCCAGGGTGGAATCCACGAGCAGTACTTC
TRBD1	TRBV6-4	-	TRBJ2-2	CASSAKGQGDTGELFF	TGTGCCAGCAGCGCAAAGGGACAGGGAGACACCGGGGAGCTGTTTTTT
-	TRBV19	-	TRBJ2-1	CASSRGFAYNEQFF	TGTGCCAGTAGCAGGGGATTCGCCTACAATGAGCAGTTCTTC
-	TRBV7-3	-	TRBJ1-2	CASSSDPGARGYTF	TGTGCCAGCAGCTCGGATCCAGGGGCGAGGGGCTACACCTTC
-	TRBV19	once	TRBJ1-1	CASSIGGKGWDTEAFF	TGTGCCAGTAGTATAGGAGGGAAGGGCTGGGACACTGAAGCTTTCTTT
TRBD1	TRBV5-8	-	TRBJ1-1	CASSFRYLTGVTEAFF	TGTGCCAGCAGCTTCCGCTATTTGACAGGGGTCACTGAAGCTTTCTTT
-	TRBV27	-	TRBJ1-6	CASSLSPGYNSPLHF	TGTGCCAGCAGTTTATCCCCAGGGTACAATTCACCCCTCCACTTT
-	TRBV4-1	-	TRBJ2-6	CASSQFSSGANVLTF	TGCGCCAGCAGCCAATTTAGCTCTGGGGCCAACGTCCTGACTTTC
TRBD1	TRBV19	-	TRBJ1-6	CASSNPGQGRSPLHF	TGTGCCAGTAGTAATCCGGGACAGGGTCGATCACCCCTCCACTTT
TRBD1	TRBV11-2	-	TRBJ1-1	CASSSGTGGFMNTEAFF	TGTGCCAGCAGCTCCGGGACAGGGGGGTTTATGAACACTGAAGCTTTCTTT